Included here is one T cell receptor (beta chain) sequence, with context. Antigen unknown. V lost 5 bases and J lost 0, with 11 bases in between. CDR3 length: 16 amino acids. Germline loops: CDR1 MDHEN, CDR2 SYDVKM. The sample comes from a study of persistence of HIV-infected CD4 T cells. Study outcomes and limitations: TCRbeta richness was lower in CMV- and Gag-responding cells than in anti-CD3/anti-CD28-responding cells.

Cells were stimulated nonspecifically with anti-CD3/anti-CD28 magnetic beads. Sorting of responding CD4+ T cells relied on upregulated CD40 ligand together with CD69. Donors were HIV-1-infected adults who began suppressive ART during chronic infection. Stimulated PBMCs had first been depleted of CD8+ T cells. The libraries were made with immunoSEQ version 4 in survey mode. Template was genomic DNA at approximately 10 ng/uL, with up to about 1 ug used per sample. TCRdb's table, derived via immunoSEQ multiplex PCR, lists solely in-frame clones and lacks some. The table includes around 40,000 clones, about 89% detected once.

This clonotype originated in an adult man with HIV who was CMV-seropositive. Sequenced here: CD4+ T cells sorted from PBMCs after roughly 19-hour stimulation, sampled from a patient who received antiretroviral therapy. The chain has TRBV28 and TRBJ1-6; D perhaps matches TRBD1 (5 bases). The CDR3 DNA reads TGTGCCAGCAGTCCGGGACCGAGCTCCTATAATTCACCCCTCCACTTT. Translated, it gives CASSPGPSSYNSPLHF. Looking up the rest from reference TRBV28 and TRBJ1-6 gives the full variable domain: DVKVTQSSRYLVKRTGEKVFLECVQDMDHENMFWYRQDPGLGLRLIYFSYDVKMKEKGDIPEGYSVSREKKERFSLILESASTNQTSMYLCASSPGPSSYNSPLHFGNGTRLTVT.